A selection of T cell receptor beta chains follows, all from one sample in a study of blood T cell repertoires in COVID-19. TCRdb's table, derived via immunoSEQ multiplex PCR, lists solely in-frame clones and lacks some. This sample has roughly 100,000 clones, with 87% found just once. The sample consisted of peripheral blood. These receptors all come from a man aged 45-65 years in a cohort sampled during active COVID-19. Both conserved end residues are part of each CDR3. A D gene is named only where the DNA matches it firmly. Where a row states a size, it is once, few, many or the class of an expanded clone; other rows omit it.

d_call	j_call	v_call	clone_size	cdr3_aa	cdr3_nt
TRBD1	TRBJ1-5	TRBV6-1	NA	CASSDRDRGGNQPQHF	TGTGCCAGCAGTGATAGGGACAGGGGAGGGAATCAGCCCCAGCATTTT
NA	TRBJ1-1	TRBV15	NA	CATSRDTAGPNTEAFF	TGTGCCACCAGCAGAGATACGGCAGGCCCGAACACTGAAGCTTTCTTT
TRBD1	TRBJ2-2	TRBV19	NA	CASSMRDRGAGPGELFF	TGTGCCAGTAGTATGCGGGACAGGGGGGCTGGGCCCGGGGAGCTGTTTTTT
TRBD2	TRBJ2-3	TRBV4-2	NA	CASSQEGLAGGHTDTQYF	TGTGCCAGCAGCCAAGAGGGACTAGCGGGGGGACACACAGATACGCAGTATTTT
NA	TRBJ1-4	TRBV28	NA	CASNYLTNEKLFF	TGTGCCAGCAATTATTTAACTAATGAAAAACTGTTTTTT
TRBD2	TRBJ2-1	TRBV5-1	NA	CASKEGGGLEYNEQFF	TGCGCCAGCAAGGAGGGCGGGGGGCTGGAATACAATGAGCAGTTCTTC
NA	TRBJ2-1	TRBV5-1	NA	CASSLGEGVGEQFF	TGCGCCAGCAGCTTGGGTGAGGGCGTTGGTGAGCAGTTCTTC
TRBD1	TRBJ1-1	TRBV19	NA	CASSYDRGVGNTEAFF	TGTGCCAGTAGTTACGACAGGGGAGTCGGGAACACTGAAGCTTTCTTT
TRBD2	TRBJ2-1	TRBV11-3	NA	CASSPRGSGGANEQFF	TGTGCCAGCAGCCCAAGGGGTAGCGGGGGGGCAAATGAGCAGTTCTTC
NA	TRBJ1-4	TRBV6-5	NA	CASTDGGNEKLFF	TGTGCCAGCACGGACGGGGGAAATGAAAAACTGTTTTTT
NA	TRBJ2-7	TRBV12-3/TRBV12-4	NA	CASSADYHEQYF	TGTGCCAGTTCTGCCGACTACCACGAGCAGTACTTC
NA	TRBJ1-1	TRBV28	NA	CASEMNTEAFF	TGTGCAAGCGAGATGAACACTGAAGCTTTCTTT
NA	TRBJ1-4	TRBV7-9	NA	CASSLTRSTTNEKLFF	TGTGCCAGCAGCTTAACACGGAGTACAACTAATGAAAAACTGTTTTTT
NA	TRBJ1-1	TRBV6-5	NA	CASSLALNTEAFF	TGTGCCAGCAGTTTGGCCCTGAACACTGAAGCTTTCTTT
TRBD1	TRBJ1-5	TRBV12-5	NA	CASATKGARQPQHF	TGTGCTAGTGCCACAAAGGGGGCTCGTCAGCCCCAGCATTTT
NA	TRBJ1-4	TRBV11-3	NA	CASSSAAGLGEKLFF	TGTGCCAGCAGCTCCGCGGCGGGGCTAGGTGAAAAACTGTTTTTT
TRBD2	TRBJ2-3	TRBV2	once	CASRSTTPGLAYADTQYF	TGTGCCAGCAGGAGTACCACCCCCGGACTAGCGTACGCAGATACGCAGTATTTT
TRBD1	TRBJ1-2	TRBV19	NA	CASSITGANYGYTF	TGTGCCAGTAGTATTACAGGGGCCAACTATGGCTACACCTTC
NA	TRBJ2-2	TRBV11-2	NA	CASSHDTMNTGELFF	TGTGCCAGCAGCCACGACACGATGAACACCGGGGAGCTGTTTTTT
NA	TRBJ2-2	TRBV2	once	CASSELYLNTGELFF	TGTGCCAGCAGCGAGCTCTACTTGAACACCGGGGAGCTGTTTTTT
NA	TRBJ2-1	TRBV7-6	NA	CASSPAIHGEQFF	TGTGCCAGCAGCCCCGCGATTCACGGTGAGCAGTTCTTC
TRBD1	TRBJ2-7	TRBV25-1	NA	CASSDPGTGSYEQYF	TGTGCCAGCAGTGACCCGGGGACAGGGAGCTACGAGCAGTACTTC
NA	TRBJ1-2	TRBV7-8	NA	CASSLGQGGDYGYTF	TGTGCCAGCAGCTTAGGCCAGGGAGGAGACTATGGCTACACCTTC
TRBD1	TRBJ2-5	TRBV5-1	NA	CASSPSQGPETQYF	TGCGCCAGCAGCCCTTCACAGGGGCCAGAGACCCAGTACTTC
NA	TRBJ1-2	TRBV12-3/TRBV12-4	NA	CASTRLLLYGYTF	TGTGCCAGCACTAGACTGCTACTCTATGGCTACACCTTC
NA	TRBJ2-5	TRBV27	once	CASSLLGEAQYF	TGTGCCAGCAGTTTACTCGGAGAGGCCCAGTACTTC
TRBD2	TRBJ2-1	TRBV4-1	few	CASSHERGDEQFF	TGCGCCAGCAGCCATGAGCGGGGGGATGAGCAGTTCTTC
TRBD1	TRBJ1-6	TRBV19	once	CASSTSDRDRGYNSPLHF	TGTGCCAGTAGTACGTCGGACCGGGACAGGGGCTATAATTCACCCCTCCACTTT
NA	TRBJ2-5	TRBV6-6	NA	CASTSVGETQYF	TGTGCCAGCACGTCGGTTGGAGAGACCCAGTACTTC
NA	TRBJ1-5	TRBV29-1	NA	CSVPAGVGQPQHF	TGCAGCGTCCCCGCAGGGGTAGGTCAGCCCCAGCATTTT
NA	TRBJ2-3	TRBV4-2	NA	CASSQDLEGGAADTQYF	TGTGCCAGCAGCCAAGATTTAGAGGGGGGGGCCGCAGATACGCAGTATTTT
NA	TRBJ2-5	TRBV10-2	NA	CASKGETQYF	TGCGCCAGCAAGGGGGAGACCCAGTACTTC
TRBD2	TRBJ2-1	TRBV28	NA	CASSPGTTNEQFF	TGTGCCAGCAGCCCCGGGACTACGAATGAGCAGTTCTTC
NA	TRBJ2-3	TRBV29-1	once	CSVEFPTDTQYF	TGCAGCGTTGAATTCCCTACAGATACGCAGTATTTT
NA	TRBJ1-2	TRBV19	NA	CASSNGEPNYGYTF	TGTGCCAGTAGTAACGGGGAACCTAACTATGGCTACACCTTC
TRBD1	TRBJ1-1	TRBV5-6	once	CASSFRTGGGMNTEAFF	TGTGCCAGCAGCTTCAGGACAGGGGGAGGCATGAACACTGAAGCTTTCTTT
TRBD2	TRBJ2-3	TRBV14	NA	CASSQLGLANTDTQYF	TGTGCCAGCAGCCAATTGGGACTAGCTAACACAGATACGCAGTATTTT
TRBD1	TRBJ1-6	TRBV10-3	NA	CAISPTGADNSPLHF	TGTGCCATCAGTCCGACAGGGGCGGATAATTCACCCCTCCACTTT
NA	TRBJ2-6	TRBV5-6	NA	CASSSTAGANVLTF	TGTGCCAGCAGCTCGACAGCTGGGGCCAACGTCCTGACTTTC
NA	TRBJ1-2	TRBV19	NA	CARPAGGYTF	TGTGCCAGACCTGCGGGTGGCTACACCTTC
NA	TRBJ1-5	TRBV11-2	NA	CASSFSPQANQPQHF	TGTGCCAGCAGCTTTTCGCCCCAGGCGAATCAGCCCCAGCATTTT
NA	TRBJ2-3	TRBV21-1	once	CARPREWRGLTDTQYF	TGTGCCCGCCCAAGGGAGTGGCGGGGGCTCACAGATACGCAGTATTTT
NA	TRBJ2-7	TRBV27	NA	CASSPTGIRGGEQYF	TGTGCCAGCAGTCCTACCGGTATAAGGGGGGGCGAGCAGTACTTC
NA	TRBJ1-1	TRBV5-1	once	CASFTEHGEAFF	TGCGCCAGCTTCACCGAGCACGGTGAAGCTTTCTTT
NA	TRBJ1-1	TRBV19	NA	CASSISMLNTEAFF	TGTGCCAGTAGTATATCAATGTTGAACACTGAAGCTTTCTTT
TRBD1	TRBJ1-4	TRBV2	NA	CASSEEPGQITTNEKLFF	TGTGCCAGCAGTGAGGAACCGGGACAGATAACAACTAATGAAAAACTGTTTTTT
NA	TRBJ1-4	TRBV5-1	once	CASSLSHTTNEKLFF	TGCGCCAGCAGCCTTTCACACACAACTAATGAAAAACTGTTTTTT
NA	TRBJ2-2	TRBV7-9	NA	CASSFNQGNTGELFF	TGTGCCAGCAGCTTTAACCAGGGGAACACCGGGGAGCTGTTTTTT
NA	TRBJ1-2	TRBV2	few	CASSELGGVGYGYTF	TGTGCCAGCAGTGAACTGGGGGGGGTTGGCTATGGCTACACCTTC
NA	TRBJ2-3	TRBV4-2	NA	CASSQEGSGGGGDTQYF	TGTGCCAGCAGCCAAGAAGGGTCGGGGGGCGGTGGAGATACGCAGTATTTT
TRBD1	TRBJ1-6	TRBV5-6	NA	CASSPGDSRNSPLHF	TGTGCCAGCAGCCCGGGGGACAGCCGTAATTCACCCCTCCACTTT
TRBD2	TRBJ2-5	TRBV6-5	NA	CASSTSGETQYF	TGTGCCAGCAGCACTAGCGGTGAGACCCAGTACTTC